Given below is one T cell receptor beta chain in context. The antigen is undetermined. MiXCR was run by TCRdb on the 5' RACE reads, yielding one entry per CDR3 protein. Of a few hundred thousand distinct CDR3 sequences listed, 18% were seen once; the top ten hold more than 25%. The sample is drawn from a study of CD8 T cells in ankylosing spondylitis. Findings and limits, study-wide: Disease-linked clones were found to be CD8+ and relatively rare in peripheral blood.

The sample consisted of blood, either unsorted or a sorted T cell fraction (not recorded which). The TCR was taken from a male donor with ankylosing spondylitis or in good health (not recorded which).

The CDR3 nucleotides read TGCAGCGTTGAAGCCGGTGGGCGGGGCTCCTACAATGAGCAGTTCTTC. It yields the protein CSVEAGGRGSYNEQFF. V and J are TRBV29-1 and TRBJ2-1, with D tentatively TRBD2 (6 bases). CDR3 length: 16 residues. Trimming took off 1 base at V and 0 bases at J, with 13 bases between the two ends. Germline V gives CDR1 SQVTM, CDR2 ANQGSEA.